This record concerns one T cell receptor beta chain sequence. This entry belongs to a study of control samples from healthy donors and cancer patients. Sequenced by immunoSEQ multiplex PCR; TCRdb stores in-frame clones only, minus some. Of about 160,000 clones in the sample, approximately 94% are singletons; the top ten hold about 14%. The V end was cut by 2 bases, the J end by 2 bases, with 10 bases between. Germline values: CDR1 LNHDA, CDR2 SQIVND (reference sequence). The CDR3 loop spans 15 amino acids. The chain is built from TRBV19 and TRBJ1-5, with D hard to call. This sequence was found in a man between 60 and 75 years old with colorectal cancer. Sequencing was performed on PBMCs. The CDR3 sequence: CASSINHRGNQPQHF. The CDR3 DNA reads TGTGCCAGTAGTATAAATCATAGGGGCAATCAGCCCCAGCATTTT.